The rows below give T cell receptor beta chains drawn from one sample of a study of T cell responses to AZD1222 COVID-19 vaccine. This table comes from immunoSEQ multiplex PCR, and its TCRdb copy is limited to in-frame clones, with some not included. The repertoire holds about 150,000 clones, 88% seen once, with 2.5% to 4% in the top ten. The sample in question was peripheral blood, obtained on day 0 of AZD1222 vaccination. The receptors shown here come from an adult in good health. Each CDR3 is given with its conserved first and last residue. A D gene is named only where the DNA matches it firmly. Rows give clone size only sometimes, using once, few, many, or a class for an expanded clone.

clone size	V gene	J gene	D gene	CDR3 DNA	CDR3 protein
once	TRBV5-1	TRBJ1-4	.	TGCGCCAGCAGCGCGACCCCTGGGAGAGAAAAACTGTTTTTT	CASSATPGREKLFF
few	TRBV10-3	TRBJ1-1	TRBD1	TGTGCCATCAGTGTGAAGGGGGCTCCCACTGAAGCTTTCTTT	CAISVKGAPTEAFF
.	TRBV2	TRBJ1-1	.	TGTGCCAGCAATCTCCCTAATCGGGCCCGAGGTGAAGCTTTCTTT	CASNLPNRARGEAFF
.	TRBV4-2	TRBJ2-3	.	TGTGCCAGCAGCCAAGAAGGCGGCGGCACAGATACGCAGTATTTT	CASSQEGGGTDTQYF
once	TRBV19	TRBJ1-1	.	TGTGCCAGTAGTTCGGGGGTGTACACTGAAGCTTTCTTT	CASSSGVYTEAFF
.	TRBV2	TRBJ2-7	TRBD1	TGTGCCAGCAGTGACGGACAGGGCCCCTACGAGCAGTACTTC	CASSDGQGPYEQYF
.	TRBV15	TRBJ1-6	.	TGTGCCACCAGCAGATACGGGGGTAATTCACCCCTCCACTTT	CATSRYGGNSPLHF
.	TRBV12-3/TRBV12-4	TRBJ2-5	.	TGTGCCAGCACTCCTAGCGCGCAAGAGACCCAGTACTTC	CASTPSAQETQYF
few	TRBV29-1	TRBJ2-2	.	TGCAGCGTCCAATCGGGCACAGGGAACACCGGGGAGCTGTTTTTT	CSVQSGTGNTGELFF
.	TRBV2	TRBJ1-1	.	TGTGCCAGCACCCTTCCGACAGGAGCGAGGACTGAAGCTTTCTTT	CASTLPTGARTEAFF
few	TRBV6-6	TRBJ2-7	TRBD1	TGTGCCAGCAGCAGCGACAGGGACTACGAGCAGTACTTC	CASSSDRDYEQYF
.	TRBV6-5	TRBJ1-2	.	TGTGCCAGCAGTTCGACAGGTAGTGGCTACACCTTC	CASSSTGSGYTF
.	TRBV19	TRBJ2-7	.	TGTGCCAGTAGTTCCCGACAGCCTCCCTACGAGCAGTACTTC	CASSSRQPPYEQYF
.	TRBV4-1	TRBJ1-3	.	TGCGCCAGCAGCCCCCGGGTCGGGGCCTCTGGAAACACCATATATTTT	CASSPRVGASGNTIYF
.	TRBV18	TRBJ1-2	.	TGTGCCAGCTCACCCGGGACGGGCTATGGCTACACCTTC	CASSPGTGYGYTF
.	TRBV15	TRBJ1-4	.	TGTGCCACCAGCAGAGAAAGGATTAATGAAGGGGAAGCGTTTTTT	CATSRERINEGEAFF
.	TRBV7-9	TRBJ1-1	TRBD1	TGTGCCAGCAGCGCGGGACAGGGGAACACTGAAGCTTTCTTT	CASSAGQGNTEAFF
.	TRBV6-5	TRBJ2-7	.	TGTGCCAGTACAGGGTTATCCTACGAGCAGTACTTC	CASTGLSYEQYF
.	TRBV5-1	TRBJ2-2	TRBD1	TGCGCCAGCAGCTTGGATGGACAGGTCCGCTCCGGGGAGCTGTTTTTT	CASSLDGQVRSGELFF
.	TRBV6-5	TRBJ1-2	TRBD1	TGTGCCAGCGGGGGACAGGCCTATGGCTACACCTTC	CASGGQAYGYTF
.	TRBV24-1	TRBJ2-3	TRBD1	TGTGCCACCAGTGATGGGGGACAGGGAGGCGATACGCAGTATTTT	CATSDGGQGGDTQYF
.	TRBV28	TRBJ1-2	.	TGTGCCAGCACCAGGGACACCAATTATGGCTACACCTTC	CASTRDTNYGYTF
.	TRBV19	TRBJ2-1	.	TGTGCCAGTAGTGGCCGAGGGGCAAGCTCCTACAATGAGCAGTTCTTC	CASSGRGASSYNEQFF
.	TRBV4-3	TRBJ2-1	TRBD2	TGCGCCAGCAGCCAAGCGCTAGCGGGGGGGATCGGGGAGCAGTTCTTC	CASSQALAGGIGEQFF
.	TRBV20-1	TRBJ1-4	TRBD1	TGCAGTGCTAGTCCCGGGACAGCCGAGATTGAAAAACTGTTTTTT	CSASPGTAEIEKLFF
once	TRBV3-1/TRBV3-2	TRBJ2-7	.	TGTGCCAGCAGCCCGGGCCGGGACGGCCTCTACGAGCAGTACTTC	CASSPGRDGLYEQYF
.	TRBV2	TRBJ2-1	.	TGTGCCAGCAGTGTATTTGAGCAGTTCTTC	CASSVFEQFF
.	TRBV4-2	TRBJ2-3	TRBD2	TGTGCCAGCAGCCAAGCGGCTAGCGGGGTCCTCACAGATACGCAGTATTTT	CASSQAASGVLTDTQYF
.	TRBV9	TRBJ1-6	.	TGTGCCAGCAGGGCACCAGGGCCCGACTCACCCCTCCACTTT	CASRAPGPDSPLHF
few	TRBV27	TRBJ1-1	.	TGTGCCAGCAGTAGGCGACAGGTGTTGACTGAAGCTTTCTTT	CASSRRQVLTEAFF
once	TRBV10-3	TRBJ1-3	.	TGTGCCATCAGTGGTGGAGCCGGAAACACCATATATTTT	CAISGGAGNTIYF
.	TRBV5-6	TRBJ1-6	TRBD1	TGTGCCAGCAGCTCACGACAGGGCCAGGTGGCCCTCCACTTT	CASSSRQGQVALHF
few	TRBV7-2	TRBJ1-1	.	TGTGCCAGCAGCTTATATAGTGGGGGGGGAACTGAAGCTTTCTTT	CASSLYSGGGTEAFF
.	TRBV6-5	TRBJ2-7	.	TGTGCCAGCAGTAGGGGGGACAGAGTCTACGAGCAGTACTTC	CASSRGDRVYEQYF
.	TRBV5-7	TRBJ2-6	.	TGTGCCAGCAGCTTGGTCGGGGGCCATAGCTCTGGGGCCAACGTCCTGACTTTC	CASSLVGGHSSGANVLTF
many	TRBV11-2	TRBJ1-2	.	TGTGCCAGCAGCTTAGGCCAGGGCTCCGGCTACACCTTC	CASSLGQGSGYTF
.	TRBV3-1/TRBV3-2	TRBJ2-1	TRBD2	TGTGCCAGCAGCCAAGTGTCCGGGACTAGCGGCAACAATGAGCAGTTCTTC	CASSQVSGTSGNNEQFF
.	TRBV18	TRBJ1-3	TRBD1	TGTGCCAGCTCACCAGGACAGGGGCTTGGAAACACCATATATTTT	CASSPGQGLGNTIYF
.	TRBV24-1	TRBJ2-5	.	TGTGCCACCAGTGATTTTGGACGGGGCCACCAAGAGACCCAGTACTTC	CATSDFGRGHQETQYF
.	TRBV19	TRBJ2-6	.	TGTGCCAGTAGTATCCGCACTGGGGCCAACGTCCTGACTTTC	CASSIRTGANVLTF
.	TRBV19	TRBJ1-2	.	TGTGCCAGTAGTCCAGGACAGAGAGCTAACTATGGCTACACCTTC	CASSPGQRANYGYTF
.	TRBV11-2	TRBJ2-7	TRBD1	TGTGCCAGCAGCTTAAGGGGCCGGGACAGTTACTACGAGCAGTACTTC	CASSLRGRDSYYEQYF
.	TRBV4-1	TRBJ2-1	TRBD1	TGCGCCAGCAGCCAACGATTCCAGGGGGCGAATCCAGGGAATGAGCAGTTCTTC	CASSQRFQGANPGNEQFF
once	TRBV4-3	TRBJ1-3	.	TGCGCCAGCAGCCAAGATTTGGTGGTTTCCTCTGGAAACACCATATATTTT	CASSQDLVVSSGNTIYF
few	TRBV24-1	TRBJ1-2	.	TGTGCCACCAGTGATCCTGCGGCCCGGTCTCGCTATGGCTACACCTTC	CATSDPAARSRYGYTF
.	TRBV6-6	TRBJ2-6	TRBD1	TGTGCCAGCAGTGGACAGGCGATCTCTGGGGCCAACGTCCTGACTTTC	CASSGQAISGANVLTF
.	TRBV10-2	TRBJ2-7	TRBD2	TGCGCCAGCAGTGAGCTAGCGGGGGGTTACGAGCAGTACTTC	CASSELAGGYEQYF
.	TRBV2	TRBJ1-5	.	TGTGCCAGCAGTCCAAAGAAACGTGCGCAGCCCCAGCATTTT	CASSPKKRAQPQHF
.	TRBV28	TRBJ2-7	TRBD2	TGTGCCAGCCAGGAACTCCCGGGACTAGTCACCTACGAGCAGTACTTC	CASQELPGLVTYEQYF
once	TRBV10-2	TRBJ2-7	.	TGCGCCACCTCCGGTACGACCCTCTCCGAGCAGTACTTC	CATSGTTLSEQYF
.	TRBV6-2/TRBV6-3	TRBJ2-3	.	TGTGCCAGCAGTTCGGGGCGCGGCTCTAGCACAGATACGCAGTATTTT	CASSSGRGSSTDTQYF
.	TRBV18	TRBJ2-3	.	TGTGCCAGCTCACTAAGACAGACAGATACGCAGTATTTT	CASSLRQTDTQYF
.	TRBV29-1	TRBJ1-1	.	TGCAGCGCCCGCGCCGGCCCTGAAGCTTTCTTT	CSARAGPEAFF
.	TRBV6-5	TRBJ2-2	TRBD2	TGTGCCAGCAGTCTGACTAGCGGGAACACCGGGGAGCTGTTTTTT	CASSLTSGNTGELFF
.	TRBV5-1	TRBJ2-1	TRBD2	TGCGCCAGCAGCCCCGGGCTAGCGGGGGGCAATGAGCAGTTCTTC	CASSPGLAGGNEQFF